This T cell receptor (beta chain) was sequenced during a study of control samples from healthy donors and cancer patients. There are 15 residues in the CDR3. Germline V gene data show CDR1 as MNHEY and CDR2 as SVGAGI. Trimming cost V 6 bases and J 2 bases; bases outside gene matches: 3. Clones were sequenced by immunoSEQ multiplex PCR, and TCRdb holds only the in-frame ones, with some missing. The table has approximately 30,000 clones, approximately 94% seen once. This sequence joins TRBV6-5 and TRBJ2-6, with 8 bases fitting TRBD1. The sequenced material came from blood. The source is a man aged 55 to 70 in good health. This CDR3 is CASRTDRAGANVLTF. CDR3 bases: TGTGCCAGCAGAACGGACAGGGCTGGGGCCAACGTCCTGACTTTC.